The rows below give T cell receptor beta chains drawn from one sample of a study of shared clonotypes between healthy human individuals. Assay used: immunoSEQ multiplex PCR; TCRdb lists only in-frame clones, some missing. This sample yields 2 million to 3 million clones, of which over 85% are seen a single time; roughly 0.36% belongs to the top ten. The sequenced sample consisted of naive CD4+ T cells from PBMCs. The receptors shown here come from a man between 18 and 35 years old in good health. Some clones in this sample may be carry-over from other donors' samples. Each CDR3 is given with its conserved first and last residue. D genes are given only for firm matches. Where a row states a size, it is once, few, many or the class of an expanded clone; other rows omit it.

v_gene	d_gene	abundance	j_gene	CDR3aa	CDR3nt
TRBV28	-	-	TRBJ2-3	CASSSPPSTDTQYF	TGTGCCAGCAGCTCGCCGCCGAGCACCGATACGCAGTATTTT
TRBV5-1	-	-	TRBJ1-5	CASSLDGDTYQPQHF	TGCGCCAGCAGCTTGGATGGGGACACTTATCAGCCCCAGCATTTT
TRBV5-4	TRBD1	-	TRBJ2-1	CASRTWDRPHEQFF	TGTGCCAGCAGAACCTGGGACAGGCCTCATGAGCAGTTCTTC
TRBV5-6	-	-	TRBJ2-3	CASSFVSAGSTDTQYF	TGTGCCAGCAGCTTCGTGTCGGCGGGTAGCACAGATACGCAGTATTTT
TRBV7-9	TRBD1	-	TRBJ2-4	CASSPDRVAKNIQYF	TGTGCCAGCAGCCCGGACAGGGTAGCCAAAAACATTCAGTACTTC
TRBV28	TRBD1	-	TRBJ2-5	CASSTGGRETQYF	TGTGCCAGCAGTACAGGGGGGCGAGAGACCCAGTACTTC
TRBV28	-	-	TRBJ1-2	CASSFPQGTNYGYTF	TGTGCCAGCAGTTTCCCCCAGGGGACAAACTATGGCTACACCTTC
TRBV28	-	-	TRBJ2-1	CASSPPGLNNEQFF	TGTGCCAGCAGTCCCCCCGGGTTGAACAATGAGCAGTTCTTC
TRBV9	-	few	TRBJ1-5	CASSSAGRSNQPQHF	TGTGCCAGCAGCTCGGCGGGACGTAGCAATCAGCCCCAGCATTTT
TRBV27	TRBD1	-	TRBJ1-5	CASSLQGAQPQHF	TGTGCCAGCAGTTTACAGGGGGCCCAGCCCCAGCATTTT
TRBV6-5	TRBD2	once	TRBJ2-3	CASSYSGRGADTQYF	TGTGCCAGCAGTTATAGCGGGAGAGGCGCAGATACGCAGTATTTT
TRBV28	TRBD1	-	TRBJ2-7	CASIETGGWYEQYF	TGTGCCAGCATCGAGACAGGGGGCTGGTACGAGCAGTACTTC
TRBV7-2	-	-	TRBJ2-7	CASSPLDYEQYF	TGTGCCAGCAGCCCCCTAGACTACGAGCAGTACTTC
TRBV19	TRBD1	few	TRBJ1-1	CAIKGAGTEAFF	TGTGCCATCAAGGGGGCCGGCACTGAAGCTTTCTTT
TRBV6-6	TRBD1	-	TRBJ1-2	CASSRTGGDYGYTF	TGTGCCAGCAGTCGGACAGGGGGCGACTATGGCTACACCTTC
TRBV5-4	-	-	TRBJ1-4	CASRRPGSRSTSEKLFF	TGTGCCAGCAGACGACCGGGTTCTAGGTCAACGAGCGAAAAACTGTTTTTT
TRBV4-3	TRBD1	-	TRBJ1-2	CASSRRSNRGDYGYTF	TGCGCCAGCAGCCGCCGAAGTAACAGGGGAGACTATGGCTACACCTTC
TRBV30	TRBD2	-	TRBJ2-1	CAWGLLLAPDRNEQFF	TGTGCCTGGGGATTACTACTAGCGCCCGATCGGAATGAGCAGTTCTTC
TRBV15	-	-	TRBJ1-4	CATSPSRTTNEKLFF	TGTGCCACCAGCCCGTCCCGGACAACTAATGAAAAACTGTTTTTT
TRBV29-1	-	-	TRBJ1-2	CSVVAKGPYGYTF	TGCAGCGTTGTGGCCAAGGGACCATATGGCTACACCTTC
TRBV5-3	TRBD1	-	TRBJ2-3	CARSTTGCADTQYF	TGTGCCAGAAGCACGACAGGGTGCGCAGATACGCAGTATTTT
TRBV15	-	-	TRBJ2-1	CATSRSPVLSVGSYNEQFF	TGTGCCACCAGCAGATCACCTGTCCTGTCGGTAGGCTCCTACAATGAGCAGTTCTTC